This T cell receptor (beta chain) was sequenced in a study of shared clonotypes between healthy human individuals. On the study more broadly: The donors, two women and a few men, were aged 18 to 49.

This clone appeared once. Its antigen is still unknown. There were no recent acute infections or vaccinations among the donors, who were healthy HIV-negative adults. CDR3 size: 14 residues. V lost 5 bases and J lost 4; bases outside the gene matches: 4. The germline gives CDR1 SGHNT, CDR2 YENEEA. At a deep level, the assay was run. The data were produced by immunoSEQ multiplex PCR, yet TCRdb's version contains in-frame clones alone and is incomplete. The sample records over a million clones, about 76% being singletons. Whole-study results and caveats: The generation probabilities recorded for non-shared clonotypes fell below those of clonotypes shared by all four donors.

This clonotype was obtained from a man aged 18-30 years in good health. Sequences were obtained from memory CD4+ T cells sorted from blood. Noted subset: CD45RA-negative fraction. The chain couples TRBV11-3 to TRBJ2-5; 10 bases agree with TRBD1. This CDR3 reads CASSRQGARETQYF. DNA of the CDR3: TGTGCCAGCAGCAGACAGGGGGCTCGAGAGACCCAGTACTTC. The complete variable domain, with remaining parts taken from reference TRBV11-3 and TRBJ2-5, reads EAGVVQSPRYKIIEKKQPVAFWCNPISGHNTLYWYLQNLGQGPELLIRYENEEAVDDSQLPKDRFSAERLKGVDSTLKIQPAELGDSAVYLCASSRQGARETQYFGPGTRLLVL.